One sample yielded the 20 T cell receptor beta chains listed below, sequenced in a study of shared clonotypes between healthy human individuals. Measured with immunoSEQ multiplex PCR; TCRdb has only the in-frame clones, and not every one. The profile covers more than 550,000 clones, with around 90% appearing a single time and approximately 35% taken by the ten largest. Input material: memory CD8+ T cells from PBMCs. Specified subset: CD45RO+ cells pooled with CCR7-negative TemRA cells. The receptors were sampled from a young man in good health. Some clones in this sample may be carry-over from other donors' samples.

The chain combines TRBV27 with TRBJ2-5; D perhaps matches TRBD1 (5 bases). There are 14 residues in the CDR3. V was trimmed by 0 bases and J by 5 bases, leaving 10 bases between them. Germline V gene lookup returns CDR1 MNHEY and CDR2 SMNVEV (reference sequence). The CDR3 DNA follows: TGTGCCAGCAGTTTATCGGCAGGGTGGGAGACCCAGTACTTC. This encodes CASSLSAGWETQYF.

The V call is TRBV5-5, the J call TRBJ1-1; D is unresolved. The CDR3 is 16 amino acids. Trimming shortened V by 4 bases and J by 3 bases, and 19 bases separated the two germline ends. Germline loops: CDR1 SGHKS, CDR2 YYEKEE (reference sequence). CDR3 residues: CASSPREGGEDTEAFF. In nucleotides, the CDR3 is TGTGCCAGCAGCCCCCGTGAGGGCGGGGAGGACACTGAAGCTTTCTTT.

The chain uses TRBV18 and TRBJ1-1, with no clear D. The CDR3 covers 16 residues. Between the trimmed V and J ends, which lost 5 bases and 5 bases, there was a span of 21 bases. The germline gives CDR1 KGHSH, CDR2 LQKENI. CDR3: CASSTGLEGLGTEAFF. The DNA for the CDR3 is TGTGCCAGCTCAACGGGCCTGGAGGGATTGGGGACTGAAGCTTTCTTT.

DNA of the CDR3: TGTGCCAGTAGTGACCGGGCGGAGGGTGGCTCCTACGAGCAGTACTTC. Its translation is CASSDRAEGGSYEQYF. The rearrangement uses TRBV19 and TRBJ2-7; D might be TRBD2 (6 bases). The ends were cut back, 5 bases at V and 0 bases at J, with 17 bases in the middle. Germline V gene lookup returns CDR1 LNHDA and CDR2 SQIVND (reference sequence). This CDR3 comprises 16 residues.

This rearrangement joins TRBV5-1 to TRBJ1-4; 7 bases fit TRBD1. Trimming cost V 3 bases and J 7 bases; bases outside gene matches: 9. The germline V gene encodes CDR1 SGHRS and CDR2 YFSETQ. The length of the CDR3 is 15 residues. The CDR3 reads CASSSNRGRGEKLFF. CDR3 DNA: TGCGCCAGCAGCTCAAACAGGGGTCGGGGTGAAAAACTGTTTTTT.

This chain uses TRBV10-3 with TRBJ2-2; TRBD1 is a possible D gene (7 bases). The germline V gene encodes CDR1 ENHRY and CDR2 SYGVKD. The ends were cut back, 4 bases at V and 5 bases at J, with 14 bases in the middle. There are 15 residues in the CDR3. The DNA for the CDR3 is TGTGCCATCAGTGTGGAGGGGGCGTGGACCGGGGAGCTGTTTTTT. It is translated as CAISVEGAWTGELFF.

This clone has ten or more counts. This chain uses TRBV11-2 with TRBJ1-1; 7 bases line up with TRBD1. The CDR3 extends over 14 amino acids. V lost 5 bases and J lost 5; bases outside the gene matches: 8. CDR1 and CDR2 from the germline V gene are SGHAT and FQNNGV. The chain's CDR3 is CASSPRQGLTEAFF. For the CDR3, the DNA is TGTGCCAGCAGCCCACGACAGGGTTTGACTGAAGCTTTCTTT.

J is TRBJ1-5 and V is TRBV19; 12 positions agree with TRBD1. The CDR3 is 16 residues long. Looked up from germline, CDR1 is LNHDA and CDR2 is SQIVND (reference sequence). V lost 6 bases, J lost 6 bases, and 9 bases stayed unmatched. The CDR3 spells CASSPTPGQGAQPQHF. The CDR3 bases are TGTGCCAGTAGCCCCACACCGGGACAGGGGGCTCAGCCCCAGCATTTT.

This chain connects TRBV5-1 to TRBJ1-1; D is unresolved. The V gene lost 2 bases and the J gene lost 0 bases, with 17 bases spanning the gap. Germline V CDR1 and CDR2: SGHRS, YFSETQ. The CDR3 is 17 amino acids. CDR3 region: CASSFTRKGSVNTEAFF. CDR3 DNA: TGCGCCAGCAGCTTTACCCGGAAGGGTTCGGTGAACACTGAAGCTTTCTTT.

The V call is TRBV7-9, the J call TRBJ2-3, with D unresolved. CDR1 is SEHNR and CDR2 is FQNEAQ in the germline V gene (reference sequence). The ends were cut back, 5 bases at V and 3 bases at J, with 12 bases in the middle. The CDR3 runs 14 residues. Written as DNA, the CDR3 is TGTGCCAGCAGCCTGCCTCTGGGGACAGATACGCAGTATTTT. This sequence encodes CASSLPLGTDTQYF. The whole variable domain, remainder taken from reference TRBV7-9 and TRBJ2-3, is DTGVSQNPRHKITKRGQNVTFRCDPISEHNRLYWYRQTLGQGPEFLTYFQNEAQLEKSRLLSDRFSAERPKGSFSTLEIQRTEQGDSAMYLCASSLPLGTDTQYFGPGTRLTVL.

This clone was observed many times. This chain joins TRBV7-8 and TRBJ2-1, with 11 bases lining up with TRBD2. J gave up 2 bases and V 5 bases, and 2 bases lay outside the gene matches. The CDR3 runs 15 residues. Per germline, CDR1 SGHVS and CDR2 FQNEAQ. The CDR3 sequence: CASSELAGAYNEQFF. For the CDR3, the DNA is TGTGCCAGCAGCGAACTAGCGGGAGCCTACAATGAGCAGTTCTTC.

V is TRBV30 and J is TRBJ2-7, with 7 bases lining up with TRBD1. The CDR3 sequence is 12 residues long. Germline V CDR1 and CDR2: GTSNPN, SVGIG (reference sequence). The V and J ends lost 4 bases and 6 bases, in that order; junction bases with no gene match: 6. CDR3 sequence reads: CAWNFGQAEQYF. CDR3 nucleotide sequence: TGTGCCTGGAATTTCGGACAGGCCGAGCAGTACTTC.

The chain is built from TRBV28 and TRBJ2-5; either TRBD1 or TRBD2 may supply D (5 bases each). The CDR3 runs 17 residues. Trimming took off 2 bases at V and 5 bases at J, with 21 bases between the two ends. Germline loops: CDR1 MDHEN, CDR2 SYDVKM. CDR3 residues: CASSLTGVAGWGETQYF. Written as DNA, the CDR3 is TGTGCCAGCAGTTTAACAGGAGTAGCCGGTTGGGGGGAGACCCAGTACTTC.

The rearrangement links TRBV15 to TRBJ2-6; D assignment may be TRBD1 or TRBD2 (5 bases each). CDR1 and CDR2 from the germline V gene are LNHNV and YYDKDF (reference sequence). V lost 4 bases, J lost 4 bases, and 14 bases lay in between. The CDR3 loop spans 16 amino acids. This chain's CDR3 is CATSIGKGTGANVLTF. In nucleotides, the CDR3 is TGTGCCACCAGCATTGGAAAGGGGACCGGGGCCAACGTCCTGACTTTC.

The chain employs TRBV9 and TRBJ1-2; D is possibly TRBD1 (5 bases). Germline V gene lookup returns CDR1 SGDLS and CDR2 YYNGEE. Trimming took off 6 bases at V and 6 bases at J, with 27 bases between the two ends. This CDR3 region has 17 residues. Here the CDR3 reads CASTLWGSSTPDDGYTF. CDR3 in DNA: TGTGCCAGCACTCTTTGGGGGTCCTCTACTCCAGACGATGGCTACACCTTC.

In regard to this clone: Other DNA sequences within the sample encode an identical CDR3. V usage is TRBV6-1 and J usage is TRBJ2-7, with 11 bases fitting TRBD2. This CDR3 spans 15 amino acids. The germline V gene has CDR1 MNHNS and CDR2 SASEGT. With 3 bases clipped from V and 1 base from J, the junction kept 2 bases outside the gene matches. CDR3 coding DNA: TGTGCCAGCAGTGAGGGACTAGCGGCATCCTACGAGCAGTACTTC. Its translation is CASSEGLAASYEQYF.

The sample holds one count of this clone. The chain's CDR3 is CASSQLIADKNYNEQFF. The CDR3 DNA is TGCGCCAGCAGCCAGTTGATAGCGGATAAAAACTACAATGAGCAGTTCTTC. J is TRBJ2-1 and V is TRBV4-3; the D gene is possibly TRBD2 (6 bases). Trimming left V 3 bases short and J 3 bases short, with 18 bases between. The germline gives CDR1 LGHNA, CDR2 YSLEER. This CDR3 contains 17 residues.

The V gene is TRBV15, the J gene TRBJ1-2; D gene ambiguous. Trimming pared 1 base from V and 4 bases from J, leaving 1 base between. The CDR3 totals 11 residues. The V gene's germline CDR1 is LNHNV and CDR2 YYDKDF (reference sequence). Here the CDR3 reads CATSRGYGYTF. In nucleotides, the CDR3 is TGTGCCACCAGCAGAGGCTATGGCTACACCTTC. Looking up the rest from reference TRBV15 and TRBJ1-2 gives the full variable domain: DAMVIQNPRYQVTQFGKPVTLSCSQTLNHNVMYWYQQKSSQAPKLLFHYYDKDFNNEADTPDNFQSRRPNTSFCFLDIRSPGLGDTAMYLCATSRGYGYTFGSGTRLTVV.

The V and J genes are TRBV10-2 and TRBJ1-2; D is uncertain. This CDR3 spans 15 amino acids. Germline lookup yields CDR1 WSHSY and CDR2 SAAADI. Trimming pared 0 bases from V and 2 bases from J, leaving 10 bases between. CDR3 sequence (DNA): TGCGCCAGCAGTGAGTCCCCGGCGGAAAACTATGGCTACACCTTC. Its protein is CASSESPAENYGYTF.

The chain couples TRBV30 to TRBJ2-7, with 9 positions matching TRBD2. The CDR3 has 14 residues. Germline trimming cut 3 bases from V and 2 bases from J; bases unmatched to any gene: 5. The germline V gene encodes CDR1 GTSNPN and CDR2 SVGIG (reference sequence). The DNA of the CDR3 is TGTGCCTGGAGAAGGCGGGAGGGCCCCTACGAGCAGTACTTC. Amino acids: CAWRRREGPYEQYF.